This record concerns one T cell receptor (beta chain) sequence. Its antigen is as yet unknown. There are 18 residues in the CDR3. The germline CDR1 and CDR2 sequences are KGHSH and LQKENI. The J segment lost 0 bases and the V segment lost 3 bases, leaving 9 bases of the junction unmatched. Reverse transcription used roughly 0.5 to 1 ug RNA and random hexamers. TCRdb processed the immunoSEQ multiplex PCR reads anew with MiXCR; each CDR3 protein has one entry. The sample lists about 210,000 distinct CDR3 sequences; nearly 97% were seen once. This record comes from a study of CD8 T cells in Susac syndrome. While CD8+ and CD4+ T cells were isolated negatively, TEMRA cells were enriched by FACS. The study's findings and limits: An acknowledgment was made by the study that its TCR sequencing and HLA analysis involved relatively few individuals.

The V gene is TRBV18, the J gene TRBJ2-1, with 9 bases aligning to TRBD1. The clonotype was recovered from a human donor with multiple sclerosis. Sequencing input: CD4+ T cells from PBMCs. CDR3 protein: CASSPSPQQGASYNEQFF. DNA for the CDR3: TGTGCCAGCTCACCCTCCCCCCAACAGGGGGCCTCCTACAATGAGCAGTTCTTC.